A selection of T cell receptor beta chains follows, all from one sample in a study of Ad26.COV2.S vaccination and SARS-CoV-2 variants. Sequencing used immunoSEQ multiplex PCR; TCRdb keeps in-frame clones, though not all of them. The sample lists hundreds of thousands of clones, roughly 90% seen once, with nearly 1.5% in the top ten. Sample: peripheral blood, taken in a trial of Ad26.COV2.S vaccine versus placebo. These receptors originate from a person aged 18 to 65 who received the Ad26.COV2.S COVID-19 vaccine or a placebo. Each CDR3 is given with its conserved first and last residue. The D gene is left open where the match is weak. Some rows have no size entry. The others give once, few or many, or a class for an expanded clone.

cdr3_nt cdr3_aa clone_size v_call d_call j_call
TGTGCCATCCGAGGGGCTAGCGGGCTATACAATGAGCAGTTCTTC CAIRGASGLYNEQFF NA TRBV2 TRBD2 TRBJ2-1
TGTGCCAGCAGTTTAAACCCCCCAGATACGCAGTATTTT CASSLNPPDTQYF NA TRBV12-3/TRBV12-4 NA TRBJ2-3
TGTGCCAGCAGCTTAACCGGGACAGTGGGCGAAAAACTGTTTTTT CASSLTGTVGEKLFF NA TRBV7-2 TRBD1 TRBJ1-4
TGCGCCAGCAGCCAAACAGGGAGGACCGGGGAGCTGTTTTTT CASSQTGRTGELFF NA TRBV4-3 NA TRBJ2-2
TGTGCCAGCAAGAGACAGGGAGAGGGGGAGCTGTTTTTT CASKRQGEGELFF few TRBV12-3/TRBV12-4 TRBD1 TRBJ2-2
TGTGCCTGGAGTCAGAGGGCTGGAAAACTGTTTTTT CAWSQRAGKLFF once TRBV30 NA TRBJ1-4
TGTGCCAGCAGCTTGGGGCAGGGGGGATATGGCTACACCTTC CASSLGQGGYGYTF NA TRBV5-4 TRBD1 TRBJ1-2
TGTGCCAGCCGACCGGGACTCGTCCAAGAGACCCAGTACTTC CASRPGLVQETQYF NA TRBV6-5 NA TRBJ2-5
TGTGCCAGCAGCCCTGGCTCCTATGGCTACACCTTC CASSPGSYGYTF NA TRBV5-6 NA TRBJ1-2
TGTGCCAGTAGTATAGGGGGGTCGGCGCGTCAGCCCCAGCATTTT CASSIGGSARQPQHF NA TRBV19 NA TRBJ1-5
TGCAGCGTTGGGGGTAAAGGGTACTCCTACGAGCAGTACTTC CSVGGKGYSYEQYF NA TRBV29-1 NA TRBJ2-7
TGTGCCAGTAGTCCCACCGGGACGGCCTCCTACGAGCAGTACTTC CASSPTGTASYEQYF NA TRBV19 NA TRBJ2-7
TGTGCCAGCACTGGAGCGAGCTCTGGAAACACCATATATTTT CASTGASSGNTIYF NA TRBV2 NA TRBJ1-3
TGTGCCAGCAGCACCACAGCTAATGAAAAACTGTTTTTT CASSTTANEKLFF NA TRBV9 NA TRBJ1-4
TGTGCCAGCAGCCAAGTAGGGCAGGGGAATGAAAAACTGTTTTTT CASSQVGQGNEKLFF NA TRBV4-2 NA TRBJ1-4
TGTGCCAGCAGCTTTCGGGGATCGGATACGCAGTATTTT CASSFRGSDTQYF few TRBV7-3 NA TRBJ2-3
TGCGCCAGCAGCTTGGCCATGGGGGCAGATACGCAGTATTTT CASSLAMGADTQYF NA TRBV5-1 NA TRBJ2-3
TGTGCCAGCAGTGCAGTAGGAGGACTAGAAGGAGAGACCCAGTACTTC CASSAVGGLEGETQYF NA TRBV6-4 TRBD2 TRBJ2-5
TGCGCCAGCAGCTCCGACGACTCCCTGCAGTACTTC CASSSDDSLQYF NA TRBV5-1 NA TRBJ2-7
TGTGCCAGTGGTGAGCACTCTGGAAACACCATATATTTT CASGEHSGNTIYF NA TRBV6-5 NA TRBJ1-3
TGTGCCAGCAGTGACTCAGCAGAAGTACAGTTCTTC CASSDSAEVQFF NA TRBV6-4 NA TRBJ2-1
TGTGCCAGCAGCTTAGCACTAAGGGGGCGCGGACAAGAGACCCAGTACTTC CASSLALRGRGQETQYF NA TRBV7-2 TRBD1 TRBJ2-5
TGTGCCTCTGACAGCTACTACAATGAGCAGTTCTTC CASDSYYNEQFF once TRBV30 NA TRBJ2-1
TGTGCCAGCAGCTTAGAACTAGCGGCGAACACCGGGGAGCTGTTTTTT CASSLELAANTGELFF NA TRBV13 TRBD2 TRBJ2-2
TGTGCCAGCAGCCCGAGAGGCAGTTCCTACACTGAAGCTTTCTTT CASSPRGSSYTEAFF NA TRBV7-9 NA TRBJ1-1
TGTGCAACCGGACGGGCCAATTCACCCCTCCACTTT CATGRANSPLHF NA TRBV30 NA TRBJ1-6
TGCAGCGTTGATCACGGTAACACTGAAGCTTTCTTT CSVDHGNTEAFF NA TRBV29-1 NA TRBJ1-1
TGTGCCACCAGTGACCCTAGCGGGGCGAACAATGAGCAGTTCTTC CATSDPSGANNEQFF NA TRBV24-1 TRBD2 TRBJ2-1
TGTGCCAGCAGTGACCGGACTAGCGGGGGGGTCGAGACCCAGTACTTC CASSDRTSGGVETQYF NA TRBV6-1 TRBD2 TRBJ2-5
TGTGCCAGCAGCTTGGGCCCCCCCCGGAGCTCCTACGAGCAGTACTTC CASSLGPPRSSYEQYF NA TRBV5-6 NA TRBJ2-7
TGTGCCAGCTCACCACTCAGGGGTGGTCAGCCCCAGCATTTT CASSPLRGGQPQHF NA TRBV18 NA TRBJ1-5
TGTGCCAGCAGCGCCACTGGAAATTCACCCCTCCACTTT CASSATGNSPLHF NA TRBV11-2 NA TRBJ1-6
TGCGCCAGCAGCCAAGACGACGGTTCCTACGAGCAGTACTTC CASSQDDGSYEQYF once TRBV4-1 NA TRBJ2-7
TGTGCCAGCAGCTTGGCCGGGGCCTCTGGAAACACCATATATTTT CASSLAGASGNTIYF NA TRBV5-5 NA TRBJ1-3
TGTGCCATCAGAGGACTAGCGGACTACAATGAGCAGTTCTTC CAIRGLADYNEQFF NA TRBV10-3 TRBD2 TRBJ2-1
TGTGCCAGCAGTCCCGACAAGAAAGAGACCCAGTACTTC CASSPDKKETQYF NA TRBV2 NA TRBJ2-5
TGTGCCACCAGCAGAGCCCGAGGCGGCCGGGGATATGGCTACACCTTC CATSRARGGRGYGYTF NA TRBV15 NA TRBJ1-2
TGTGCCAGCAGTTCCCGGCGGCTCGGTCAGCCCCAGCATTTT CASSSRRLGQPQHF once TRBV27 NA TRBJ1-5
TGTGCCATCAGTGAGACTACAGGGGCGAAGTCTGAAGCTTTCTTT CAISETTGAKSEAFF NA TRBV10-3 TRBD1 TRBJ1-1
TGTGCCAGCTCACCACCGACGACTTTTACCGGGGAGCTGTTTTTT CASSPPTTFTGELFF NA TRBV18 NA TRBJ2-2
TGTGCCAGTAGTATTAGGCCTAAGGGGGGGGATGAGCAGTTCTTC CASSIRPKGGDEQFF NA TRBV19 NA TRBJ2-1
TGCGCCAGCAGCCCCGGGTCCTCAGCCCCTAGCGAGCAGTACTTC CASSPGSSAPSEQYF NA TRBV5-1 NA TRBJ2-7
TGTGCCTACACCGGGGCCCGGACTAATGAAAAACTGTTTTTT CAYTGARTNEKLFF NA TRBV30 NA TRBJ1-4
TGTGCCTGGAGTGTATCAAACGGGGGATATGGCTACACCTTC CAWSVSNGGYGYTF NA TRBV30 NA TRBJ1-2
TGTGCCAGCAGCCCCGGGGGGCTAGCGGGAGGGTACAATGAGCAGTTCTTC CASSPGGLAGGYNEQFF NA TRBV3-1/TRBV3-2 TRBD2 TRBJ2-1
TGTGCCAGCAGCTCATACGGCGCGCCCTACAATGAGCAGTTCTTC CASSSYGAPYNEQFF NA TRBV5-4 NA TRBJ2-1
TGTGCCAGCAGCTTGTATGCGGGAGGGACAGATACGCAGTATTTT CASSLYAGGTDTQYF few TRBV5-4 TRBD2 TRBJ2-3
TGTGCCAGCAGTTTAATCCTCCACTATGGCTACACCTTC CASSLILHYGYTF few TRBV12-3/TRBV12-4 NA TRBJ1-2
TGTGCCAGCAGCCTAAAGGGACTAGCGGGAACCACCGGGGAGCTGTTTTTT CASSLKGLAGTTGELFF NA TRBV13 TRBD2 TRBJ2-2
TGTGCCAGTAGGGAGGGGAAACAAGAGACCCAGTACTTC CASREGKQETQYF NA TRBV19 NA TRBJ2-5
TGTGCCTGGAGTCAGGAGAACTATGGCTACACCTTC CAWSQENYGYTF once TRBV30 NA TRBJ1-2
TGTGCCAGTAGTATAGGCGGGACCTCCTACAATGAGCAGTTCTTC CASSIGGTSYNEQFF NA TRBV19 NA TRBJ2-1
TGTGCCAGCAGTTACTCGTATATGGGTGGCGAAAAACTGTTTTTT CASSYSYMGGEKLFF NA TRBV6-5 NA TRBJ1-4
TGTGCCAGCAGTTTAGATTTTGGGACTAGTTACAATGAGCAGTTCTTC CASSLDFGTSYNEQFF NA TRBV27 TRBD2 TRBJ2-1
TGTGCCAGCAGTTATGGAATTTCCAGTTCCTACGAGCAGTACTTC CASSYGISSSYEQYF NA TRBV6-5 NA TRBJ2-7